These 20 T cell receptor beta chains originate from one sample sequenced in a study of human T cells and chemical hapten exposure. Time point meaning: pre-sensitization, week 0. Sample treatment: therapeutic diphenylcyclopropenone sensitization with weekly scalp DPC. TCRdb redid the calling of the RACE reads with MiXCR, one entry per CDR3 protein. The sample carries over 300,000 distinct CDR3 sequences, roughly 5.3% recorded once. The sample here was whole blood, taken in connection with sensitization to the hapten diphenylcyclopropenone (DPC). These receptors were collected from a woman aged 45-60 years with alopecia areata. Some clones in this sample may be carry-over from other donors' samples.

Ten or more counts support this clonotype. The chain couples TRBV4-1 to TRBJ1-1, with D hard to call. CDR3 length: 16 amino acids. Germline V gene lookup returns CDR1 MGHRA and CDR2 YSYEKL. V lost 3 bases and J 1 base, leaving 15 bases between the germline ends. CDR3 sequence reads: CASSHATRAENTEAFF. The CDR3, as DNA: TGCGCCAGCAGCCACGCCACGAGGGCCGAGAACACTGAAGCTTTCTTT.

Many counts were recorded for this clonotype. The V gene is TRBV12-3 or TRBV12-4, the J gene TRBJ1-2; possible D gene TRBD1, 6 bases. The CDR3 extends over 16 amino acids. V was shortened by 4 bases and J by 6 bases, with 21 bases between the two germline ends. Here the CDR3 DNA reads TGTGCCAGCAGTTCAAATTACAGGGTCGGGTCGGATGGCTACACCTTC. Amino acids: CASSSNYRVGSDGYTF.

The chain has TRBV29-1 and TRBJ1-1, with TRBD1 matching over 7 bases. In germline, CDR1 is SQVTM, CDR2 ANQGSEA. The CDR3 sequence is 10 residues long. Unmatched junction bases numbered 0, after V lost 3 bases and J lost 8 bases. The CDR3 DNA reads TGCAGCGTTGAGGACAGGGAAGCTTTCTTT. Translation: CSVEDREAFF.

The rearrangement joins TRBV6-6 to TRBJ2-1, with 7 bases matching TRBD2. CDR1 is MNHNY and CDR2 is SVGAGI in the germline V gene (reference sequence). The J segment lost 6 bases and the V segment lost 7 bases, leaving 15 bases of the junction unmatched. The CDR3 is 16 residues long. CDR3: CASTIAGTLQVNEQFF. Here the CDR3 DNA reads TGTGCCAGCACTATAGCGGGCACCCTCCAGGTCAATGAGCAGTTCTTC.

The chain joins TRBV23-1 to TRBJ1-6; no firm D call. TRBV23-1 is placed among ORFs of uncertain function. Trimming took off 8 bases at V and 5 bases at J, with 13 bases between the two ends. The CDR3 covers 14 residues. This CDR3 is CASPPGQHNSPLHF. Written as DNA, the CDR3 is TGCGCCAGCCCTCCTGGCCAGCATAATTCACCCCTCCACTTT.

In its sample, this clonotype was seen a few times. This chain joins TRBV28 and TRBJ2-1, with D unresolved. In germline, CDR1 is MDHEN, CDR2 SYDVKM. V was pared by 6 bases and J by 7 bases, with 19 bases between. This CDR3 comprises 15 residues. CDR3 bases: TGTGCCAGCAGGCCCGGGCCTTTCCCCTGGAATGAGCAGTTCTTC. Translation gives CASRPGPFPWNEQFF.

As regards this clonotype: A much bigger clone sits one base away, suggesting this may be a read error. J is TRBJ2-7 and V is TRBV27; 9 positions match TRBD2. CDR1 and CDR2 (germline): MNHEY, SMNVEV (reference sequence). The length of the CDR3 is 14 residues. CDR3 sequence (DNA): TGTACCAGCTCCCCGGGACTAGCATACTACGAGCAGTACTTC. Translation: CTSSPGLAYYEQYF.

This clonotype was counted many times. The genes are TRBV5-6 and TRBJ2-7, with 9 bases matching TRBD1. CDR1 and CDR2 (germline): SGHDT, YYEEEE. The CDR3 totals 15 residues. The ends lost 4 bases at V and 5 bases at J; junction bases unmatched: 10. The CDR3 DNA sequence: TGTGCCAGCAGCAGCCTAGGACAGGGGTACCACGAGCAGTACTTC. Residues: CASSSLGQGYHEQYF.

There are a few counts of this clonotype. The chain carries TRBV3-1 and TRBJ2-7, with D perhaps TRBD2 (6 bases). V gave up 3 bases and J gave up 2 bases, with 14 bases separating them. The CDR3 consists of 15 residues. The germline CDR1 and CDR2 sequences are LGHDT and YNNKEL (reference sequence). CDR3 DNA: TGTGCCAGCAGCCACCCGACTAGACCTCCCTACGAGCAGTACTTC. It yields the protein CASSHPTRPPYEQYF.

There are many counts of this clonotype. V is TRBV5-4 and J is TRBJ1-4, with no clear D. The CDR3 length is 13 residues. The V gene lost 4 bases and the J gene lost 3 bases, with 7 bases spanning the gap. CDR1 is SGHNT, CDR2 YYREEE, per germline (reference sequence). The CDR3 protein is CASSPDPNEKLFF. The CDR3 bases are TGTGCCAGCAGCCCGGATCCTAATGAAAAACTGTTTTTT.

This clonotype was counted between two and nine times. The chain couples TRBV12-3 or TRBV12-4 to TRBJ2-3; TRBD1 matches 9 bases. V shed 6 bases and J 5 bases; nucleotides not matched to a gene: 6. This CDR3 is built from 14 residues. CDR3 region: CASRYRGRKDTQYF. DNA of the CDR3: TGTGCCAGCAGGTACAGGGGGCGGAAAGATACGCAGTATTTT.

This clonotype showed up many times. The chain employs TRBV28 and TRBJ2-7; D gene unclear. Looked up from germline, CDR1 is MDHEN and CDR2 is SYDVKM. The V end was cut by 4 bases, the J end by 1 base, with 5 bases between. The CDR3 spans 12 residues. The CDR3 region is CASSSQSYEQYF. In DNA form, the CDR3 reads TGTGCCAGCAGTTCCCAGTCCTACGAGCAGTACTTC.

V gene TRBV18 combines with J gene TRBJ2-1, with TRBD1 matching over 7 bases. From germline, CDR1 is KGHSH and CDR2 LQKENI. The length of the CDR3 is 16 residues. J gave up 1 base and V 0 bases, and 3 bases lay outside the gene matches. CDR3 DNA: TGTGCCAGCTCACCACCGACAGGGATTTCCTACAATGAGCAGTTCTTC. Its translation: CASSPPTGISYNEQFF.

This clonotype was seen many times. This chain uses TRBV7-2 with TRBJ2-1, with 10 bases matching TRBD2. J lost 7 bases, V lost 0 bases, and 9 bases had no gene match. Germline CDR1 and CDR2: SGHTA and FQGNSA. This CDR3 is 17 amino acids long. CDR3 amino acids: CASSLAGTSGTWNEQFF. The CDR3 DNA is TGTGCCAGCAGCTTAGCCGGTACTAGCGGGACGTGGAATGAGCAGTTCTTC.

The sample holds a few counts of this clonotype. The chain employs TRBV12-3 or TRBV12-4 and TRBJ1-2, with 7 bases lining up with TRBD1. CDR3 length equals 14 residues. V lost 6 bases and J lost 4; bases outside the gene matches: 8. Written as DNA, the CDR3 is TGTGCCAGCAGAGCACCGGGACAGCTCTATGGCTACACCTTC. As protein: CASRAPGQLYGYTF.

There are a few counts of this clonotype. The V call is TRBV21-1, the J call TRBJ2-3. TRBV21-1 is deemed a pseudogene. This CDR3 region has 17 residues. CDR3 sequence (DNA): TGTGCCAGCAGCAAAGATAATCCAGATTTGGTCACAGATACGCAGTATTTT. It translates to CASSKDNPDLVTDTQYF.

This clonotype was recorded many times. The chain employs TRBV13 and TRBJ2-6, with 8 bases fitting TRBD2. Germline V gene data show CDR1 as PRHDT and CDR2 as FYEKMQ (reference sequence). V was clipped by 4 bases and J by 1 base; unmatched bases: 9. This CDR3 has 18 amino acids. The CDR3 protein is CASSSNLAGNSGANVLTF. CDR3 DNA: TGTGCCAGCAGCTCTAATTTAGCGGGGAATTCTGGGGCCAACGTCCTGACTTTC.

In its sample, this clonotype was seen many times. V gene TRBV5-1 combines with J gene TRBJ2-4, with D hard to call. CDR1 and CDR2 from the germline V gene are SGHRS and YFSETQ. CDR3 size: 14 residues. Trimming took off 3 bases at V and 1 base at J, with 8 bases between the two ends. The CDR3 sequence: CASSSMEAKNIQYF. As DNA, the CDR3 is TGCGCCAGCAGCTCCATGGAGGCCAAAAACATTCAGTACTTC.

This clonotype was found a few times. The rearrangement joins TRBV12-5 to TRBJ2-7; 7 nucleotides agree with TRBD1. Germline V gene lookup returns CDR1 LGHNT and CDR2 FRNRAP. V gave up 6 bases and J gave up 5 bases; unmatched junction bases: 19. This CDR3 contains 17 residues. The CDR3 DNA reads as TGTGCTAGTGGACCCGAACAGGGGATGGGTCGCCTAAACGAGCAGTACTTC. It translates to CASGPEQGMGRLNEQYF.

This clonotype was picked up many times. The chain is built from TRBV12-3 or TRBV12-4 and TRBJ1-1; D remains unclear. The V and J ends lost 6 bases and 5 bases respectively, with 10 bases between them. This CDR3 spans 12 amino acids. CDR3 nucleotide sequence: TGTGCCAGCAGAAGAGTGGGGACTGAAGCTTTCTTT. Translated, it gives CASRRVGTEAFF.